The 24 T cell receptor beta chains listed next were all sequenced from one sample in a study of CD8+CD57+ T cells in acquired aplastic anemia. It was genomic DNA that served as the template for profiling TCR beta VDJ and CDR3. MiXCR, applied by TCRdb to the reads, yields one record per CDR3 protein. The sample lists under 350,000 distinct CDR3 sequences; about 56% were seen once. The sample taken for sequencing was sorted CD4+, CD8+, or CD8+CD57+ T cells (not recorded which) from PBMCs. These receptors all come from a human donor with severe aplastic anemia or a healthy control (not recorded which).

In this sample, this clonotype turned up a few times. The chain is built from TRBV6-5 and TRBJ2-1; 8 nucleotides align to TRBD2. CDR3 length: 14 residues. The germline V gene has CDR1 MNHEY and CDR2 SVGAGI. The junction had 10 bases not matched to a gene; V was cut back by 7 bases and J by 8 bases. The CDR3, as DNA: TGTGCCAGCACTTCGGGAGGGCCTATCGATGAGCAGTTCTTC. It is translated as CASTSGGPIDEQFF.

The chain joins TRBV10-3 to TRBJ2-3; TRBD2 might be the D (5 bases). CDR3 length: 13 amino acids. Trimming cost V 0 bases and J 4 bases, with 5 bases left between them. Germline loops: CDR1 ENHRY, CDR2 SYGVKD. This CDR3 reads CAISESGADTQYF. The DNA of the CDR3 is TGTGCCATCAGTGAGTCCGGGGCAGATACGCAGTATTTT.

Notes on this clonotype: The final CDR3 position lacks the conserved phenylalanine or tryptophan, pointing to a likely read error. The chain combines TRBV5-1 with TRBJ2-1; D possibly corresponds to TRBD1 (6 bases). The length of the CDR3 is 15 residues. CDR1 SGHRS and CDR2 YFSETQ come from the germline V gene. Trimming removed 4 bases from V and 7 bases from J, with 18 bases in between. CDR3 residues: CASSGGHPEENEQFL. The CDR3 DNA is TGCGCCAGCAGCGGGGGACACCCGGAGGAGAATGAGCAGTTCCTC.

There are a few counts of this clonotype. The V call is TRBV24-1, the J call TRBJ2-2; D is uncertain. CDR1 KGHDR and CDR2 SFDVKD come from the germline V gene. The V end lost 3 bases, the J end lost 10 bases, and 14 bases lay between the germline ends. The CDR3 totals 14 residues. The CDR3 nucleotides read TGTGCCACCAGTGATCCGGCCCGGTCCGAGGAGCTGTTTTTT. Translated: CATSDPARSEELFF.

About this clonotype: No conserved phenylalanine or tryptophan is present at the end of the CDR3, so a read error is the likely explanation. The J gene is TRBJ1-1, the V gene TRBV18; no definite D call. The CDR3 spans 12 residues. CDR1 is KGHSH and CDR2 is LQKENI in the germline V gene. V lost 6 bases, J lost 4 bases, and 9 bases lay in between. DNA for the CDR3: TGTGCCAGCTCGACTGATCTCACTGAAGCTTTCTTA. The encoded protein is CASSTDLTEAFL.

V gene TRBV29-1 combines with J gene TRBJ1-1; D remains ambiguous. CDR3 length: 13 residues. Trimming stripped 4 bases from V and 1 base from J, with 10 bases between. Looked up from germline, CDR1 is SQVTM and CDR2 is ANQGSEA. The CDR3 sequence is CSVGAGPNTEAFF. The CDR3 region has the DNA TGCAGCGTTGGGGCTGGCCCGAACACTGAAGCTTTCTTT. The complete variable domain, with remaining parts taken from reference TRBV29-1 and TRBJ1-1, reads SAVISQKPSRDICQRGTSLTIQCQVDSQVTMMFWYRQQPGQSLTLIATANQGSEATYESGFVIDKFPISRPNLTFSTLTVSNMSPEDSSIYLCSVGAGPNTEAFFGQGTRLTVV.

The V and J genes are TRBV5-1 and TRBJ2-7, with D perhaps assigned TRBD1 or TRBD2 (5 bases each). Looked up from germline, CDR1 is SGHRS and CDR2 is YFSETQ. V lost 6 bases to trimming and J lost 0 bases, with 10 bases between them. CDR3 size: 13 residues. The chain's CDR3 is CASTDGASYEQYF. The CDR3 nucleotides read TGCGCCAGCACGGACGGGGCCTCCTACGAGCAGTACTTC.

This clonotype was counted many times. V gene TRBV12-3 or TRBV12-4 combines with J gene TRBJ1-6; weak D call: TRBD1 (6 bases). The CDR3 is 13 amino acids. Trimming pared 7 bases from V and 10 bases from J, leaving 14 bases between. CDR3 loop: CASKRAQGSPLHF. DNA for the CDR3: TGTGCCAGCAAGCGGGCCCAGGGGTCACCCCTCCACTTT.

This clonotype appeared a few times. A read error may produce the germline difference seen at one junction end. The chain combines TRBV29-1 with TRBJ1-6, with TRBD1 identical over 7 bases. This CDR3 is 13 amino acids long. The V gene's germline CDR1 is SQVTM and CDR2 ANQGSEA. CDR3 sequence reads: CSVVTGESSLLHF. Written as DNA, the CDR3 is TGCAGCGTTGTAACAGGGGAGAGTTCACTCCTCCACTTT. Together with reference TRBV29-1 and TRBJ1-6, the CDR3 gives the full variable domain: SAVISQKPSRDICQRGTSLTIQCQVDSQVTMMFWYRQQPGQSLTLIATANQGSEATYESGFVIDKFPISRPNLTFSTLTVSNMSPEDSSIYLCSVVTGESSLLHFGNGTRLTVT.

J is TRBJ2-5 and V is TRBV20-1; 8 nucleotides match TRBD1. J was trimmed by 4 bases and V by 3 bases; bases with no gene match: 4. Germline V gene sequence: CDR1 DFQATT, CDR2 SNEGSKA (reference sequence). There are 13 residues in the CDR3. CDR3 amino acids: CSARWTGRETQYF. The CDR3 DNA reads TGCAGTGCTAGGTGGACAGGGAGAGAGACCCAGTACTTC.

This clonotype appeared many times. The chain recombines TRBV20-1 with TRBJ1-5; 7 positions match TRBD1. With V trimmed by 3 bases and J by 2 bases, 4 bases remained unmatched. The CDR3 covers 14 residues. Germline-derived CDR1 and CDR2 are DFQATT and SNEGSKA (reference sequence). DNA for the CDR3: TGCAGTGCTAGGGATACAGGGGGCAATCAGCCCCAGCATTTT. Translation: CSARDTGGNQPQHF.

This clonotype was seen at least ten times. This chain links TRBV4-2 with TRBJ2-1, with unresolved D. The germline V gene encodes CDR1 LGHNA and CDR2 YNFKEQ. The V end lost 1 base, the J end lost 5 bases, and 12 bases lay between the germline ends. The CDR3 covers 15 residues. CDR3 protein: CASSQAGPDHNEQFF. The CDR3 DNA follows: TGTGCCAGCAGCCAAGCCGGCCCTGACCACAATGAGCAGTTCTTC.

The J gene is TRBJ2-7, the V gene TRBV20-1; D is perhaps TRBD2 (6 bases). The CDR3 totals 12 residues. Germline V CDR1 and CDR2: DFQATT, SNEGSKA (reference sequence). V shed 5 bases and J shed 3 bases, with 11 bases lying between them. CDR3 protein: CSAPVGGYEQYF. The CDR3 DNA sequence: TGCAGTGCTCCGGTGGGGGGCTACGAGCAGTACTTC.

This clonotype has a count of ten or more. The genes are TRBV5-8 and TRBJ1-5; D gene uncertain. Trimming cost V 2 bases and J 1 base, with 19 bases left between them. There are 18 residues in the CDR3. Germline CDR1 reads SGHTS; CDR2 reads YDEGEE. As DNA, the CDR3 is TGTGCCAGCAGCTTTACGAAAGGAGGGTATCAGAGCAATCAGCCCCAGCATTTT. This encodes CASSFTKGGYQSNQPQHF. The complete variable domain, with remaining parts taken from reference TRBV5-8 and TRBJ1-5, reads EAGVTQSPTHLIKTRGQQATLRCSPISGHTSVYWYQQALGLGLQFLLWYDEGEERNRGNFPPRFSGRQFPNYSSELNVNALELEDSALYLCASSFTKGGYQSNQPQHFGDGTRLSIL.

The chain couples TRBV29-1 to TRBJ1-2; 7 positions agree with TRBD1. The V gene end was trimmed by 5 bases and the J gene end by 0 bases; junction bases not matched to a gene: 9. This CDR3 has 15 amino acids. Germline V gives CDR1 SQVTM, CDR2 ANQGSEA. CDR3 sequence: CSVFQGGTSNYGYTF. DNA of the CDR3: TGCAGCGTTTTCCAGGGGGGTACTTCTAACTATGGCTACACCTTC.

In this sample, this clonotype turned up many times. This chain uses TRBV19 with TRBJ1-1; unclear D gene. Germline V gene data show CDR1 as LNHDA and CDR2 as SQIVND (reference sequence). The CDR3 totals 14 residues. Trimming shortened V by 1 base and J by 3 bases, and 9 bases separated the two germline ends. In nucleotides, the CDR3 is TGTGCCAGTAGTATAGTATTCCTAGACACTGAAGCTTTCTTT. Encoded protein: CASSIVFLDTEAFF. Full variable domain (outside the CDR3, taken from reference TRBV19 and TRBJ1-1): DGGITQSPKYLFRKEGQNVTLSCEQNLNHDAMYWYRQDPGQGLRLIYYSQIVNDFQKGDIAEGYSVSREKKESFPLTVTSAQKNPTAFYLCASSIVFLDTEAFFGQGTRLTVV.

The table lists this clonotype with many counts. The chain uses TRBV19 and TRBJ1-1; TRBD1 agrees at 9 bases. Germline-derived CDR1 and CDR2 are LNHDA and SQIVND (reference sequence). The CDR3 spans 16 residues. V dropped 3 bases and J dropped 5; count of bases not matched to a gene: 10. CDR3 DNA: TGTGCCAGTAGTATGTCCGGGACAGGGAGTGGAACTGAAGCTTTCTTT. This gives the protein CASSMSGTGSGTEAFF.

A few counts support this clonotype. The CDR3 DNA reads as TGTGCCACCAGGCAGGATTACAATCAGCCCCAGCATTTT. This encodes CATRQDYNQPQHF. The chain recombines TRBV24-1 with TRBJ1-5; D gene unclear. V lost 7 bases and J lost 3, with 9 bases in between. Germline lookup yields CDR1 KGHDR and CDR2 SFDVKD. The CDR3 has 13 residues.

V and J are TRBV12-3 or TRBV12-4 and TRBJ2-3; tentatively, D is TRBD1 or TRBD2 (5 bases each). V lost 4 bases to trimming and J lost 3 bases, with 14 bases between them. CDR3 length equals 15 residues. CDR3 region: CASSSTGPGTDTQYF. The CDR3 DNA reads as TGTGCCAGCAGTTCCACGGGGCCCGGGACAGATACGCAGTATTTT.

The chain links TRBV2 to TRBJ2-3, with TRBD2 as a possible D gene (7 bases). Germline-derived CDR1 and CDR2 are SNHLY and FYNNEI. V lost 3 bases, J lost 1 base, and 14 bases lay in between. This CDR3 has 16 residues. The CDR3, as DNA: TGTGCCAGCAGTGAGGCGGGGGCACTGGGCACAGATACGCAGTATTTT. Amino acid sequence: CASSEAGALGTDTQYF.

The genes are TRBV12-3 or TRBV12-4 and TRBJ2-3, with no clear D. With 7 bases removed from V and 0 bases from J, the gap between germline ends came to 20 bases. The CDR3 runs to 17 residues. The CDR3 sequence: CASTYHRLTGSTDTQYF. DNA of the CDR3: TGTGCCAGCACCTACCACCGGCTTACGGGTAGCACAGATACGCAGTATTTT.

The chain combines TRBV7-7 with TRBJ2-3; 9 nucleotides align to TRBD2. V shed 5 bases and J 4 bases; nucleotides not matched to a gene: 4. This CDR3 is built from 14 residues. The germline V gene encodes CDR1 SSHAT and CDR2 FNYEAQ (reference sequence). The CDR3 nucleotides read TGTGCCAGCAGCCCCTTAGCGGGGGCAGATACGCAGTATTTT. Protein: CASSPLAGADTQYF.

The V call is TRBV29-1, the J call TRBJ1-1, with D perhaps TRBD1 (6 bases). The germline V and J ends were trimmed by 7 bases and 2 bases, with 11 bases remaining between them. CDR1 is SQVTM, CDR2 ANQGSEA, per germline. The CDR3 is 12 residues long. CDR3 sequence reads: CSGTDRNTEAFF. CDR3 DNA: TGCAGCGGGACGGACAGAAACACTGAAGCTTTCTTT.

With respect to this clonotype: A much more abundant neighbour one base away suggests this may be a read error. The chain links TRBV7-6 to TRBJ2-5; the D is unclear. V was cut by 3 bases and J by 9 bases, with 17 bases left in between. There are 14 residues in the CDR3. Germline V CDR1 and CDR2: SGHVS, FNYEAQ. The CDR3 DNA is TGTGCCAGCAGCTTGGGCACGGGTGTTGAGTCCCAGTACTTC. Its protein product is CASSLGTGVESQYF.